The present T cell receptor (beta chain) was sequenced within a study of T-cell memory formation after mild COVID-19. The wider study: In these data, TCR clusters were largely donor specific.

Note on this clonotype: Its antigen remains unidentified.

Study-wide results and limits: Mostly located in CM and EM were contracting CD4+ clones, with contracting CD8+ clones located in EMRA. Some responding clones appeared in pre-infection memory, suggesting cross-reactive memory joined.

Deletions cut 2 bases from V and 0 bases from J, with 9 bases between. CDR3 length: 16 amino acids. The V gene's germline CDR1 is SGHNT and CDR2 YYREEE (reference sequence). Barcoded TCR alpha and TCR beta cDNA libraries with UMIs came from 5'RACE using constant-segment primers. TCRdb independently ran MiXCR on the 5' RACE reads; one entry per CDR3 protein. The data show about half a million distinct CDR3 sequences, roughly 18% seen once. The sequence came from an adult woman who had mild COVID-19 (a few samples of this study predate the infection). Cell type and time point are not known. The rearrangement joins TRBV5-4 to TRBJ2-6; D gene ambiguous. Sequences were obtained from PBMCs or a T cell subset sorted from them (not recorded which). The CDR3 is CASSLPGNSGANVLTF. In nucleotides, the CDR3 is TGTGCCAGCAGCTTACCTGGTAACTCTGGGGCCAACGTCCTGACTTTC.